The rows below give T cell receptor beta chains drawn from one sample of a study of T cell responses to AZD1222 COVID-19 vaccine. The repertoire was sequenced with immunoSEQ multiplex PCR; TCRdb's copy has only in-frame clones and lacks some. This sample has over 150,000 clones, with about nine tenths found just once. This sample comprised peripheral blood, obtained on day 0 of AZD1222 vaccination. The receptors were gathered from an adult in good health. Each CDR3 is given with its conserved first and last residue. A D gene is named only where the DNA matches it firmly.

cdr3_length v_call d_call cdr3_aa
14 TRBV7-2 . CASSSQGYTYEQYF
16 TRBV4-3 TRBD2 CASSQDGGGAYNEQFF
13 TRBV3-1/TRBV3-2 . CASSQDPTGEQYF
15 TRBV18 TRBD1 CASSRDRTYYQPQHF
18 TRBV7-8 TRBD2 CASSLERVAGAGLDTQYF
15 TRBV3-1/TRBV3-2 . CASSQEPGEGGTQYF
15 TRBV9 TRBD2 CASSVVASGGNEQFF
16 TRBV4-2 . CASSQEAVSNTGELFF
13 TRBV11-3 TRBD1 CASSPGGRYEQYF
16 TRBV5-4 . CASSIMGREGADTQYF
18 TRBV1 . CTSSFLSGGVMNTGELFF
14 TRBV19 TRBD1 CASSPRTGRHEQYF
12 TRBV6-1 . CASSERSYGYTF
15 TRBV4-2 TRBD1 CASSPYPTGDQPQHF
15 TRBV6-5 TRBD1 CASTKRRAGGETQYF
15 TRBV4-3 . CASSPDLGRYYGYTF
11 TRBV5-1 . CASSLDYEQYF
15 TRBV15 TRBD1 CATSGPGTGRYEQYF
15 TRBV5-1 TRBD2 CASSSQAGAFNEQFF
15 TRBV5-1 . CASSFGGSKNTEAFF